This T cell receptor (beta chain) was found in a study of cytomegalovirus exposure and HLA in healthy donors. The CDR3 loop spans 15 amino acids. Germline V CDR1 and CDR2: SGHRS, YFSETQ. V was trimmed by 1 base and J by 4 bases, leaving 11 bases between them. Primers: 60 Vbeta forward and 13 Jbeta reverse. The table came from immunoSEQ multiplex PCR; TCRdb's copy has only in-frame clones and leaves some out. This sample has approximately 110,000 clones, with around 70% found just once. As concerns this clone: As yet, its antigen is unknown.

General study findings and limits: Cytomegalovirus association was listed for about 170 TCR beta chains.

The sequence came from a man aged 35 to 55 in good health and CMV-seronegative. The sample consisted of PBMCs. V is TRBV5-1 and J is TRBJ1-4; D call uncertain. The CDR3 loop reads CASSLIPEFNEKLFF. DNA for the CDR3: TGCGCCAGCAGCTTGATACCAGAATTTAATGAAAAACTGTTTTTT.